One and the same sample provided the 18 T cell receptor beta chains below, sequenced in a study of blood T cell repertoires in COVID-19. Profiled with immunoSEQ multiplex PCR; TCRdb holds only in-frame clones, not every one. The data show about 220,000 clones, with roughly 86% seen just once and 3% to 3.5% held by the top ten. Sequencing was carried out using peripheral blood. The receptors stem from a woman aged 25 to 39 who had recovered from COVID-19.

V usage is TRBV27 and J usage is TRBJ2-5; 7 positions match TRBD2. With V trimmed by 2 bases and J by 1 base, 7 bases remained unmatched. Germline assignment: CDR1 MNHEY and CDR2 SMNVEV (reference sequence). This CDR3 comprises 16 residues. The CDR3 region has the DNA TGTGCCAGCAGTTTACTGGCGGGGGACCCCCAAGAGACCCAGTACTTC. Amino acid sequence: CASSLLAGDPQETQYF.

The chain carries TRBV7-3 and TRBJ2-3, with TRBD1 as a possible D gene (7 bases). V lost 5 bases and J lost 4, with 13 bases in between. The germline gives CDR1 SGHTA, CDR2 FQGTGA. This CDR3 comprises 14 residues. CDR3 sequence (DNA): TGTGCCAGCAGCCCCCAGGGGGGCGCAGATACGCAGTATTTT. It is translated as CASSPQGGADTQYF.

This CDR3 is CASSSPRIPGKPQVSGNTIYF. CDR3 DNA sequence: TGCGCCAGCAGCTCGCCCCGAATCCCGGGGAAGCCCCAGGTCTCTGGAAACACCATATATTTT. The chain links TRBV5-1 to TRBJ1-3; D is unclear. CDR3 length equals 21 residues. In germline, CDR1 is SGHRS, CDR2 YFSETQ. V lost 3 bases, J lost 0 bases, and 28 bases lay in between.

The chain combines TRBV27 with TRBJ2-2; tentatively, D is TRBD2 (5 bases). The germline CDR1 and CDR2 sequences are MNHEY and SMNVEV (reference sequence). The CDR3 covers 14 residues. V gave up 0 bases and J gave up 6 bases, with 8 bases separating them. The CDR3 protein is CASSLSTRAGELFF. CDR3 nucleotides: TGTGCCAGCAGTTTATCCACTAGAGCCGGGGAGCTGTTTTTT.

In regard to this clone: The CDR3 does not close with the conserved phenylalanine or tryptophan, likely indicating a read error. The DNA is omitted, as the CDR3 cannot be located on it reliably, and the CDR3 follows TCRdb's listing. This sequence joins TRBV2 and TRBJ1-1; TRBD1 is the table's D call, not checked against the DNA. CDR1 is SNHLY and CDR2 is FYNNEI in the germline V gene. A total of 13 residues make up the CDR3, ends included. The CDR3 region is CASSVEGTGEYRL.

Written as DNA, the CDR3 is TGCGCCAGCAGTCCACGAGGGATGAACACTGAAGCTTTCTTT. Translating it yields CASSPRGMNTEAFF. V gene TRBV10-2 combines with J gene TRBJ1-1; D is uncertain. The CDR3 totals 14 residues. Germline lookup yields CDR1 WSHSY and CDR2 SAAADI. The V end lost 5 bases, the J end lost 0 bases, and 10 bases lay between the germline ends.

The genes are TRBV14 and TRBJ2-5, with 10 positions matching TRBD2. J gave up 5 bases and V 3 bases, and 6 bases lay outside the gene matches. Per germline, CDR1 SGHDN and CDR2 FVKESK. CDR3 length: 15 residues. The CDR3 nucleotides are TGTGCCAGCAGCCAGGAGCGGGGGGGCCTGGAGACCCAGTACTTC. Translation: CASSQERGGLETQYF.

CDR3 amino acids: CASSETSSGYTF. For the CDR3, the DNA is TGCGCCAGCAGTGAGACCAGTTCGGGCTACACCTTC. The V call is TRBV10-2, the J call TRBJ1-2; D is ambiguous. CDR1 is WSHSY and CDR2 is SAAADI in the germline V gene. The CDR3 consists of 12 residues. V was shortened by 2 bases and J by 8 bases, with 9 bases between the two germline ends.

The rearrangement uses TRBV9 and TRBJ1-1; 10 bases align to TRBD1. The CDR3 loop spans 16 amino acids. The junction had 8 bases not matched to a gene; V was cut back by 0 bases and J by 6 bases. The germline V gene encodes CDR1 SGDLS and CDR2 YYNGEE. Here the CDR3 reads CASSVGQGARGSEAFF. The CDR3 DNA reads TGTGCCAGCAGCGTAGGACAGGGGGCGCGAGGGTCTGAAGCTTTCTTT. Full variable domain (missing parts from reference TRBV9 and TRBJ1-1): DSGVTQTPKHLITATGQRVTLRCSPRSGDLSVYWYQQSLDQGLQFLIQYYNGEERAKGNILERFSAQQFPDLHSELNLSSLELGDSALYFCASSVGQGARGSEAFFGQGTRLTVV.

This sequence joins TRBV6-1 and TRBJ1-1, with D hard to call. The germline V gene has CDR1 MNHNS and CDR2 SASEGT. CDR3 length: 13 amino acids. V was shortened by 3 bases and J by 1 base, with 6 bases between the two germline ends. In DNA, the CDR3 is TGTGCCAGCAGTGACCCGGGGAACACTGAAGCTTTCTTT. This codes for CASSDPGNTEAFF.

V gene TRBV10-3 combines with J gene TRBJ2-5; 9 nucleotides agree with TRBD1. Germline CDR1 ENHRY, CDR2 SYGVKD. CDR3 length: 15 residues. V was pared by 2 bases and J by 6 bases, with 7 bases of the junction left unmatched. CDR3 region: CAISEPRDREQTQYF. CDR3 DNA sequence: TGTGCCATCAGTGAGCCCCGGGACAGGGAGCAGACCCAGTACTTC.

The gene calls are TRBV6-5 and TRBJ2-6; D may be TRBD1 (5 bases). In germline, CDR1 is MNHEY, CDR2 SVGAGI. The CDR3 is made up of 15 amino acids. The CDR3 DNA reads TGTGCGGGAATCAGGGAAAGCTCTGGGGCCAACGTCCTGACTTTC. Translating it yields CAGIRESSGANVLTF.

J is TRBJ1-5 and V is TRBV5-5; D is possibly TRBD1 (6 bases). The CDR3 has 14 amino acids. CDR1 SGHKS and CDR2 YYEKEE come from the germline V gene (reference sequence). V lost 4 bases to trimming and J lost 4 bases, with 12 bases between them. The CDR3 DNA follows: TGTGCCAGCAGCCCAGGACAGCTGAATCAGCCCCAGCATTTT. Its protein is CASSPGQLNQPQHF.

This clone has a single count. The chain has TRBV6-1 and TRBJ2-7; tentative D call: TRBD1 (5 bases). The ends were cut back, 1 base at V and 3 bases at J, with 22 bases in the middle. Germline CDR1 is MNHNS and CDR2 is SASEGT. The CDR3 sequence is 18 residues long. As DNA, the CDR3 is TGTGCCAGCAGTGAAGGAACTTCAGGGCCCATCCCCTACTACGAGCAGTACTTC. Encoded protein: CASSEGTSGPIPYYEQYF.

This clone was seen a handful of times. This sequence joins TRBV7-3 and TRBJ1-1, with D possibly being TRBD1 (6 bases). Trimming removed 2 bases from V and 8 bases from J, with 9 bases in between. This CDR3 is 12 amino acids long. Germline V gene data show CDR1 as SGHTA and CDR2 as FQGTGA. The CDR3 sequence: CASSLGQNEAFF. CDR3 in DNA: TGTGCCAGCAGCTTAGGACAGAACGAAGCTTTCTTT.

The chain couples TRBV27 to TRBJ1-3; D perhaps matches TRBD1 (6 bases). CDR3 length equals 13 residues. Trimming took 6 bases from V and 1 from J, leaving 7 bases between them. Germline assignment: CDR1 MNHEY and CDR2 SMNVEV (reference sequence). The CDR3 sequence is CASRQGSGNTIYF. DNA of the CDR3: TGTGCCAGCAGACAGGGTTCTGGAAACACCATATATTTT.

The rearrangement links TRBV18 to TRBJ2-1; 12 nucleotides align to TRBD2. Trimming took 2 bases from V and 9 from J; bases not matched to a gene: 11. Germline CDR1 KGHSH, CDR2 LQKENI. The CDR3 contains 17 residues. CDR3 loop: CASSPATSGGRTREQFF. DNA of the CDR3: TGTGCCAGCTCACCAGCGACTAGCGGGGGTCGTACACGTGAGCAGTTCTTC.

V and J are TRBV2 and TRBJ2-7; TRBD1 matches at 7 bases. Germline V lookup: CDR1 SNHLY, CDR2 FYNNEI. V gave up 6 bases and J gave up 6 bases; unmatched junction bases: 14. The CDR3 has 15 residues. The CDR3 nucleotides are TGTGCCAGCAGCCTACCAAAGGGGGCATCGGGCGAGCAGTACTTC. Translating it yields CASSLPKGASGEQYF.